These 18 T cell receptor beta chains share one sample of origin, sequenced in a study of vaccination and CD4 T cells after COVID-19. With the Oncomine TCR Beta short-read assay, DNA from cultured CD4+ T cells was sequenced. MiXCR, run by TCRdb on the PCR reads, gives a single entry per CDR3 protein. The data contain over 15,000 distinct CDR3 sequences, 25% to 40% of them singletons. Treatment specified: approximately 9-day PBMC culture with coronavirus spike peptide pools or control peptides (ViraFEST assay). For these receptors, no antigen is known. The sequencing sample was made of cultured CD4+ T cells from blood. The receptor set was obtained from a human donor with COVID-19.

V usage is TRBV20-1 and J usage is TRBJ2-7; TRBD2 matches at 9 bases. After removal of 4 bases from V and 3 bases from J, the junction contained 7 bases not matched to a gene. Germline V gene lookup returns CDR1 DFQATT and CDR2 SNEGSKA (reference sequence). This CDR3 is 14 amino acids long. Here the CDR3 reads CSAIKRGAGYEQYF. The CDR3 bases are TGCAGTGCTATTAAGCGGGGGGCCGGCTACGAGCAGTACTTC.

The chain couples TRBV19 to TRBJ2-1; 8 bases agree with TRBD1. The germline V gene has CDR1 LNHDA and CDR2 SQIVND (reference sequence). The CDR3 consists of 18 residues. With 4 bases clipped from V and 4 bases from J, the junction kept 15 bases outside the gene matches. CDR3 bases: TGTGCCAGTAGTAAATGGACAGGGTCAACCAGAAATTACAATGAGCAGTTCTTC. This codes for CASSKWTGSTRNYNEQFF. The full variable domain, completed using reference TRBV19 and TRBJ2-1, is DGGITQSPKYLFRKEGQNVTLSCEQNLNHDAMYWYRQDPGQGLRLIYYSQIVNDFQKGDIAEGYSVSREKKESFPLTVTSAQKNPTAFYLCASSKWTGSTRNYNEQFFGPGTRLTVL.

This clonotype was detected only a few times. The chain couples TRBV12-3 or TRBV12-4 to TRBJ1-6, with D hard to call. CDR3 length equals 14 residues. The ends were cut back, 3 bases at V and 1 base at J, with 4 bases in the middle. The CDR3 DNA follows: TGTGCCAGCAGTTTGAAGTCCTATAATTCACCCCTCCACTTT. Translation: CASSLKSYNSPLHF.

This chain joins TRBV7-2 and TRBJ1-2; a possible D gene is TRBD1 (6 bases). V was cut by 3 bases and J by 3 bases, with 8 bases left in between. This CDR3 contains 13 residues. Germline V gives CDR1 SGHTA, CDR2 FQGNSA. The CDR3 DNA sequence: TGTGCCAGCAGCTTGAAGGGGGACTATGGCTACACCTTC. Protein sequence: CASSLKGDYGYTF. The full variable domain, with the rest looked up from reference TRBV7-2 and TRBJ1-2, is GAGVSQSPSNKVTEKGKDVELRCDPISGHTALYWYRQSLGQGLEFLIYFQGNSAPDKSGLPSDRFSAERTGGSVSTLTIQRTQQEDSAVYLCASSLKGDYGYTFGSGTRLTVV.

The rearrangement uses TRBV6-2 or TRBV6-3 and TRBJ2-7; 12 bases fit TRBD1. From germline, CDR1 is MNHEY and CDR2 SVGEGT. The CDR3 contains 15 residues. J was trimmed by 6 bases and V by 4 bases; bases with no gene match: 7. The CDR3 nucleotides read TGTGCCAGCAGTTTTACGGGACAGGGGGCTTCCGAGCAGTACTTC. Translation gives CASSFTGQGASEQYF.

This clonotype was seen only a few times. V and J are TRBV20-1 and TRBJ2-3; possibly TRBD2 for D (5 bases). Germline V gene lookup returns CDR1 DFQATT and CDR2 SNEGSKA (reference sequence). The CDR3 has 16 residues. Trimming stripped 0 bases from V and 6 bases from J, with 19 bases between. DNA of the CDR3: TGCAGTGCTAGAGATCCCTTAGCGAGGGTCGTGGATACGCAGTATTTT. Residues: CSARDPLARVVDTQYF.

This clonotype appeared a few times. The chain recombines TRBV4-3 with TRBJ1-1, with D tentatively TRBD1 (5 bases). Trimming left V 0 bases short and J 4 bases short, with 12 bases between. The CDR3 extends over 15 amino acids. The V gene's germline CDR1 is LGHNA and CDR2 YSLEER. The CDR3 sequence: CASSQERGSVTEAFF. In nucleotides, the CDR3 is TGCGCCAGCAGCCAAGAAAGGGGATCGGTCACTGAAGCTTTCTTT.

Here the CDR3 reads CASSFQANYGYTF. The CDR3 nucleotides read TGTGCCAGCAGTTTCCAGGCAAACTATGGCTACACCTTC. J is TRBJ1-2 and V is TRBV28, with unresolved D. The CDR3 is made up of 13 amino acids. Germline CDR1 MDHEN, CDR2 SYDVKM. The ends were cut back, 3 bases at V and 2 bases at J, with 7 bases in the middle.

The chain combines TRBV27 with TRBJ2-3, with 8 nucleotides matching TRBD1. The germline V gene encodes CDR1 MNHEY and CDR2 SMNVEV (reference sequence). V shed 6 bases, J shed 2 bases, and the junction held 7 bases outside the gene matches. The CDR3 has 15 amino acids. The CDR3, as DNA: TGTGCCAGCAGCCAAGGGACAGGATTCACAGATACGCAGTATTTT. Protein product: CASSQGTGFTDTQYF.

The genes are TRBV7-8 and TRBJ2-7; D is perhaps TRBD2 (6 bases). Looked up from germline, CDR1 is SGHVS and CDR2 is FQNEAQ. V lost 7 bases, J lost 2 bases, and 12 bases lay in between. This CDR3 has 13 residues. This CDR3 is CASTHTSPYEQYF. DNA for the CDR3: TGTGCCAGCACCCATACTAGCCCCTACGAGCAGTACTTC. Drawing the rest from reference TRBV7-8 and TRBJ2-7, the complete variable domain is GAGVSQSPRYKVAKRGQDVALRCDPISGHVSLFWYQQALGQGPEFLTYFQNEAQLDKSGLPSDRFFAERPEGSVSTLKIQRTQQEDSAVYLCASTHTSPYEQYFGPGTRLTVT.

The chain has TRBV11-2 and TRBJ1-1; TRBD1 matches 9 bases. The CDR3 is made up of 16 amino acids. V dropped 4 bases and J dropped 0; count of bases not matched to a gene: 6. Germline V gives CDR1 SGHAT, CDR2 FQNNGV. CDR3 sequence: CASSSGQGNMNTEAFF. The CDR3 coding sequence is TGTGCCAGCAGCTCGGGACAGGGAAACATGAACACTGAAGCTTTCTTT.

Only a few counts were recorded for this clonotype. The chain recombines TRBV2 with TRBJ1-6; TRBD1 might be the D (6 bases). There are 15 residues in the CDR3. Germline assignment: CDR1 SNHLY and CDR2 FYNNEI. V lost 4 bases and J lost 8, with 15 bases in between. The CDR3 sequence is CASSALTRGDSPLHF. The DNA of the CDR3 is TGTGCCAGCAGTGCCCTGACGAGGGGGGATTCACCCCTCCACTTT.

The chain joins TRBV6-1 to TRBJ2-7; the D is unclear. V lost 8 bases and J 4 bases, leaving 6 bases between the germline ends. Germline V lookup: CDR1 MNHNS, CDR2 SASEGT. CDR3 size: 10 residues. CDR3 amino acids: CASGRYEQYF. CDR3 nucleotide sequence: TGTGCCAGCGGTCGATACGAGCAGTACTTC.

The rearrangement joins TRBV5-6 to TRBJ2-7, with a tentative D call TRBD2 (6 bases). Germline CDR1 is SGHDT and CDR2 is YYEEEE. The CDR3 extends over 14 amino acids. V shed 5 bases and J shed 4 bases, with 16 bases lying between them. The DNA for the CDR3 is TGTGCCAGCAGTGGGGGACTGCCGAGGTACGAGCAGTACTTC. Encoded protein: CASSGGLPRYEQYF.

This chain connects TRBV19 to TRBJ1-2, with 11 bases that match TRBD1. Trimming at V came to 8 bases and at J to 0 bases, leaving 5 bases not matched to a gene. CDR3 length: 15 amino acids. The germline V gene encodes CDR1 LNHDA and CDR2 SQIVND (reference sequence). The CDR3 is CASGDRGIANYGYTF. Here the CDR3 DNA reads TGTGCCAGTGGGGACAGGGGGATAGCTAACTATGGCTACACCTTC.

The V call is TRBV6-4, the J call TRBJ1-1; D not resolved. Trimming stripped 3 bases from V and 4 bases from J, with 12 bases between. The CDR3 runs 14 residues. CDR1 and CDR2 (germline): MRHNA, SNTAGT. The CDR3 loop is CASSEGLASTEAFF. CDR3 bases: TGTGCCAGCAGTGAAGGGTTGGCTAGCACTGAAGCTTTCTTT.

The chain couples TRBV2 to TRBJ1-5, with a possible D match to TRBD1 (6 bases). The CDR3 runs 14 residues. V was pared by 1 base and J by 7 bases, with 11 bases between. Germline V gene sequence: CDR1 SNHLY, CDR2 FYNNEI. The DNA of the CDR3 is TGTGCCAGCAGTGAAGAACAGGGTCGGCAGCCCCAGCATTTT. It codes for CASSEEQGRQPQHF.

This clonotype appeared a single time. The CDR3 nucleotides are TGTGCCAGCAGTTCGGGACTACCCCAGACCCAGTACTTC. Residues: CASSSGLPQTQYF. This rearrangement joins TRBV12-3 or TRBV12-4 to TRBJ2-5; TRBD2 aligns across 7 bases. The junction had 5 bases not matched to a gene; V was cut back by 4 bases and J by 6 bases. This CDR3 region has 13 residues.